This T cell receptor (beta chain) was captured in a study of T cell responses to AZD1222 COVID-19 vaccine. On the study more broadly: Pooling of second doses given at about 4 or about 12 weeks was done. Overall study findings and caveats: Clonal diversity was possibly underestimated; the donors were predominantly white British and more often female. Regions left unmutated in variants are reportedly the target of nearly half of spike-specific TCRs.

On this clone itself: Its target is unknown.

The protocol was immunoSEQ multiplex PCR, while the TCRdb copy is restricted to in-frame clones and leaves out a portion. This sample has tens of thousands of clones, with around nine tenths found just once. The ends were cut back, 2 bases at V and 7 bases at J, with 15 bases in the middle. Germline loops: CDR1 SGHAT, CDR2 FQNNGV. The CDR3 has 16 residues. This TCR derives from an adult in good health. J is TRBJ1-6 and V is TRBV11-2; a possible D gene is TRBD1 (6 bases). The sequencing here drew on peripheral blood, taken on day 0 of AZD1222 vaccination. The CDR3 sequence: CASSLTLQGLNSPLHF. CDR3 in DNA: TGTGCCAGCAGCTTAACCCTCCAGGGGTTGAATTCACCCCTCCACTTT.